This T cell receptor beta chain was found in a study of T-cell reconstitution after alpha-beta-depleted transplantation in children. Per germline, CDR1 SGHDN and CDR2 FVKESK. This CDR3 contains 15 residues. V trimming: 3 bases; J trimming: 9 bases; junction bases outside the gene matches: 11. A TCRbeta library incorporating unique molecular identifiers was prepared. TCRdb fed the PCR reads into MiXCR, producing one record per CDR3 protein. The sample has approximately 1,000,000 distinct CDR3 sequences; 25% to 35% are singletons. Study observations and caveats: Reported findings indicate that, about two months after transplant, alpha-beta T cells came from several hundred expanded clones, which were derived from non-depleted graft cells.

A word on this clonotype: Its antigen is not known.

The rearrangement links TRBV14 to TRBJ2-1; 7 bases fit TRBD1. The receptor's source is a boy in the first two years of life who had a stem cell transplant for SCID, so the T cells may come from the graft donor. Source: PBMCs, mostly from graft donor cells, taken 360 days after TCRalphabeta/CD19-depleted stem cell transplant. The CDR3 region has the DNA TGTGCCAGCAGCCAGAACAGGGGTGGGAATGGTGAGCAGTTCTTC. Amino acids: CASSQNRGGNGEQFF.